Below, 3 T cell receptor beta chains from the same sample are listed, as sequenced in a study of blood T cell repertoires in COVID-19. The assay was immunoSEQ multiplex PCR, and TCRdb's table has in-frame clones only and misses some. The sample includes roughly 410,000 clones, approximately 91% of them seen just once. The sequenced sample was peripheral blood. These receptor sequences come from a middle-aged woman with COVID-19, enrolled during active disease.

The chain joins TRBV5-1 to TRBJ1-5; D is uncertain. In germline, CDR1 is SGHRS, CDR2 YFSETQ. CDR3 length: 13 amino acids. Trimming pared 4 bases from V and 2 bases from J, leaving 7 bases between. In nucleotides, the CDR3 is TGCGCCAGCAGCGTGGGAGGCAATCAGCCCCAGCATTTT. It encodes CASSVGGNQPQHF.

V and J are TRBV19 and TRBJ2-1; tentatively, D is TRBD2 (6 bases). The CDR3 totals 15 residues. V lost 2 bases and J 10 bases, leaving 18 bases between the germline ends. Looked up from germline, CDR1 is LNHDA and CDR2 is SQIVND (reference sequence). The CDR3 loop is CASSILRDSLWEQFF. CDR3 nucleotide sequence: TGTGCCAGTAGTATATTGCGGGACTCCCTATGGGAGCAGTTCTTC. Full variable domain (rest looked up from reference TRBV19 and TRBJ2-1): DGGITQSPKYLFRKEGQNVTLSCEQNLNHDAMYWYRQDPGQGLRLIYYSQIVNDFQKGDIAEGYSVSREKKESFPLTVTSAQKNPTAFYLCASSILRDSLWEQFFGPGTRLTVL.

On this clone: Other DNA sequences in this sample translate to the same CDR3. The chain carries TRBV10-3 and TRBJ1-2, with 12 bases fitting TRBD1. J lost 1 base, V lost 5 bases, and 5 bases had no gene match. The CDR3 contains 16 residues. Germline values: CDR1 ENHRY, CDR2 SYGVKD. The CDR3 region has the DNA TGTGCCATCAGTACTGGGACAGGGGGCCTTAACTATGGCTACACCTTC. Amino acids: CAISTGTGGLNYGYTF.